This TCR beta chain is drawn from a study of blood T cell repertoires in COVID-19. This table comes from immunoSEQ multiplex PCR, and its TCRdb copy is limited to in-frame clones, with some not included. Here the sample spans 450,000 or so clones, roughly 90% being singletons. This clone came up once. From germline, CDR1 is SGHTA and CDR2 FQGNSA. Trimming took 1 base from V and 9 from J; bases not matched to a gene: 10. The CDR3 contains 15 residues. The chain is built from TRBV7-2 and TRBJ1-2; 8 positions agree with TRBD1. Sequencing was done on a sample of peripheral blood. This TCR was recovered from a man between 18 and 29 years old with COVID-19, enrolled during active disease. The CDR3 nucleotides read TGTGCCAGCAGCTTAGGGACTAGACAGGGGACACGCTACACCTTC. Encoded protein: CASSLGTRQGTRYTF.